This is a list of T cell receptor beta chains from one sample in a study of cytomegalovirus exposure and HLA in healthy donors. Libraries were prepared by immunoSEQ multiplex PCR; TCRdb keeps only in-frame clonotypes and omits some of them. The data contain about 150,000 clones, over 70% of them seen just once; the ten biggest clones take up about an eighth. Source material: PBMCs. These receptors all come from a woman in her 40s in good health and CMV-seronegative. Both conserved end residues are part of each CDR3. A D gene is named only where the DNA matches it firmly. Clone size is given for some rows only: seen once, a few or many times, or a class if the clone is expanded.

j_call	v_call	clone_size	d_call	cdr3_nt	cdr3_aa
TRBJ1-2	TRBV7-9	.	TRBD1	TGTGCCAGCAGCCGACAGGGACCCTATGGCTACACCTTC	CASSRQGPYGYTF
TRBJ2-7	TRBV9	.	.	TGTGCCAGCAGCGGACGCAGGGACTCCTACGAGCAGTACTTC	CASSGRRDSYEQYF
TRBJ1-2	TRBV18	once	.	TGTGCCAGCTCACCCCCGAGCACGAATGGCTACACCTTC	CASSPPSTNGYTF
TRBJ2-1	TRBV27	.	TRBD2	TGTGCCAGCAGTTTATCTTCGAGGACTAGCGGCTACAATGAGCAGTTCTTC	CASSLSSRTSGYNEQFF
TRBJ2-3	TRBV18	.	.	TGTGCCAGCTCACCATACACAGATACGCAGTATTTT	CASSPYTDTQYF
TRBJ2-3	TRBV11-3	.	TRBD2	TGTGCCAGCAGCGATGGACTAGCGAACACAGATACGCAGTATTTT	CASSDGLANTDTQYF
TRBJ2-1	TRBV5-6	.	.	TGTGCCAGCGCCCGAGGAAGGTACATAGATGAGCAGTTCTTC	CASARGRYIDEQFF
TRBJ2-7	TRBV27	.	.	TGTGCCAGCAGTGACGGGTGGGAGCAGTACTTC	CASSDGWEQYF
TRBJ2-5	TRBV23-1	.	TRBD2	TGCGCCAGCAGTCCCTTGCGACCCTGGCGGGAGGGGGAGACCCAGTACTTC	CASSPLRPWREGETQYF
TRBJ1-2	TRBV28	.	.	TGTGCCAGCAATGAGGTTTCAGCTAACTATGGCTACACCTTC	CASNEVSANYGYTF
TRBJ1-3	TRBV11-3	.	TRBD1	TGTGCCAGCAGCCCCTTCCCGGGACAGGGGCGAAACACCATATATTTT	CASSPFPGQGRNTIYF
TRBJ2-1	TRBV23-1	.	TRBD1	TGCGCCAGCAAGGCCGAGGGACAGGTCACCATAACTACCTTCGATGAGCAGTTCTTC	CASKAEGQVTITTFDEQFF
TRBJ1-2	TRBV4-3	few	TRBD1	TGCGCCAGCAGCCAGTTGGGACAGGGGAGTGGCTACACCTTC	CASSQLGQGSGYTF
TRBJ1-2	TRBV19	.	TRBD1	TGTGCCAGTAGTCCCAGGACAGGAGTTATGTATGGCTACACCTTC	CASSPRTGVMYGYTF
TRBJ1-6	TRBV11-3	.	TRBD1	TGTGCCAGCAGCCCGGGACAGGGTAGTTCACCCCTCCACTTT	CASSPGQGSSPLHF
TRBJ2-3	TRBV27	.	.	TGTGCCAGCAGCCTACGTTGGGGAGGTACAGATACGCAGTATTTT	CASSLRWGGTDTQYF
TRBJ1-5	TRBV6-6	few	.	TGTGCCAGCAGAGCCGGACTTAATCAGCCCCAGCATTTT	CASRAGLNQPQHF
TRBJ2-7	TRBV4-1	.	.	TGCGCCAGCAGCCAAGGTGGGACTTTTCCCTACGAGCAGTACTTC	CASSQGGTFPYEQYF
TRBJ1-1	TRBV19	.	TRBD1	TGTGCCAGTAGCCGCGACAGGGTCCCTGAAGCTTTCTTT	CASSRDRVPEAFF
TRBJ2-4	TRBV28	.	.	TGTGCCAGCAGTTTTAGTCCAGCGGCGCTAGCCAAAAACATTCAGTACTTC	CASSFSPAALAKNIQYF
TRBJ1-5	TRBV14	few	TRBD1	TGTGCCAGCAGCCTTTTCCCGGGACAGAAAAAGAATAGCAATCAGCCCCAGCATTTT	CASSLFPGQKKNSNQPQHF
TRBJ1-5	TRBV30	.	.	TGTGCCTGGACGAACCCTGAGGGCCTTAGCAATCAGCCCCAGCATTTT	CAWTNPEGLSNQPQHF
TRBJ1-5	TRBV6-1	few	.	TGTGCCAGCAGTCCCAGGGGAGCCGGACAGCCCCAGCATTTT	CASSPRGAGQPQHF
TRBJ2-3	TRBV6-5	few	TRBD1	TGTGCCAGCAGTTACGAACAGGGGACAGATACGCAGTATTTT	CASSYEQGTDTQYF
TRBJ1-1	TRBV4-2	.	TRBD1	TGTGCCAGCAGCCAACTATGGACAGGGGGTTTTCGCACTGAAGCTTTCTTT	CASSQLWTGGFRTEAFF